The sequence of this T cell receptor (beta chain) was determined in a study of blood T cells in healthy people across ages. This clonotype was detected only once. Its antigen is as yet unknown. It was with a sample-barcoded 5' primer and a J-beta primer mix that a second PCR of roughly 7 to 11 cycles was run. Carrying 12 random nucleotides, a template-switch adaptor labeled each individual cDNA molecule. TCRdb independently ran MiXCR on the 5' RACE reads; one entry per CDR3 protein. The repertoire consists of about 1.4 million distinct CDR3 sequences, with roughly 64% occurring once and the leading ten covering more than 6%. The V end lost 1 base, the J end lost 6 bases, and 14 bases lay between the germline ends. The CDR3 covers 15 residues. The study's findings and limits: More naive CD4+ cells and higher diversity marked long-lived donors relative to aged donors. For the donors, CMV status was unknown and possibly confounded expanded clonotype changes.

The chain uses TRBV12-3 or TRBV12-4 and TRBJ2-3, with D possibly TRBD2 on 5 matching bases. This clonotype originated in a man aged 18 to 30 in good health. Sequencing used blood. The CDR3 region has the DNA TGTGCCAGCAGTTTAGGTTCTGGTAGCGCCGATACGCAGTATTTT. Translating gives CASSLGSGSADTQYF.